The rows below give T cell receptor beta chains drawn from one sample of a study of CD8 T cells in ankylosing spondylitis. TCRdb itself ran the 5' RACE reads through MiXCR, one entry per CDR3 protein. The data contain 250,000 to 300,000 distinct CDR3 sequences, under 20% of them singletons. The sequencing sample was made of blood, either unsorted or a sorted T cell fraction (not recorded which). The receptors were sampled from a male donor with ankylosing spondylitis or in good health (not recorded which). Both conserved end residues are part of each CDR3. A D gene is named only where the DNA matches it firmly. Some rows have no size entry. The others give once, few or many, or a class for an expanded clone.

D gene	clone size	V gene	J gene	CDR3 DNA	CDR3 protein
TRBD2	many	TRBV20-1	TRBJ2-5	TGCAGTGCTAGGTCGATGGTAGCGGGAGGGTTCGGGTTTTACTTC	CSARSMVAGGFGFYF
TRBD1	few	TRBV20-1	TRBJ2-7	TGCAGTGCTAGGACCGGGACAGGGGGCCCTAGCTCCTACGAGCAGTACTTC	CSARTGTGGPSSYEQYF
TRBD2	NA	TRBV29-1	TRBJ2-2	TGCAGCGGACTAGCGGCCGGGGAGCTGTTTTTT	CSGLAAGELFF
NA	many	TRBV7-8	TRBJ2-7	TGTGCCAGCAGCCCGAGGGACCTCACCTACGAGCAGTACTTC	CASSPRDLTYEQYF
TRBD1	NA	TRBV7-9	TRBJ1-5	TGTGCCATCCAGGGGGGGGCAAGCAATCAGCCCCAGCATTTT	CAIQGGASNQPQHF
NA	few	TRBV2	TRBJ2-7	TGTGCCAGCAGTGCCCCTGCCGAGCAGTACTTC	CASSAPAEQYF
TRBD2	many	TRBV19	TRBJ2-7	TGTGCCAGTAGCGAAATGCTAGCGGGTTCCTACGAGCAGTACTTC	CASSEMLAGSYEQYF
NA	NA	TRBV5-7	TRBJ2-7	TGTGCCAGCAGCTTCGCAGGGGCACCCTACGAGCAGTACTTC	CASSFAGAPYEQYF
TRBD2	NA	TRBV29-1	TRBJ2-7	TGCAGCGTTGATGCGGCTAGCGGGTTTAGGTACTTC	CSVDAASGFRYF
TRBD1	NA	TRBV12-3/TRBV12-4	TRBJ2-2	TGTGCCAGCAGTCGGGACAGCCCGAACACCGGGGAGCTGTTTTTT	CASSRDSPNTGELFF
TRBD2	NA	TRBV20-1	TRBJ2-7	TGCAGCGAGACTAGCGGGATAACCTACGAGCAGTACTTC	CSETSGITYEQYF
NA	NA	TRBV29-1	TRBJ2-3	TGCAGCGTTAGGCCCGAGGCTAGCACAGATACGCAGTATTTT	CSVRPEASTDTQYF
NA	many	TRBV6-2/TRBV6-3	TRBJ2-1	TGTGCCAGCAGTGTCTATAGCGGTTTCTCCTACAATGAGCAGTTCTTC	CASSVYSGFSYNEQFF
NA	NA	TRBV12-3/TRBV12-4	TRBJ2-5	TGTGCCAGCAGTGCCGGAGGGAGCGGCCTACAAGAGACCCAGTACTTC	CASSAGGSGLQETQYF
TRBD1	few	TRBV12-3/TRBV12-4	TRBJ2-5	TGTGCCAGCAGTTTCGACAGGGGCAAGACCCAGTACTTC	CASSFDRGKTQYF
TRBD2	few	TRBV4-3	TRBJ2-7	TGCGCCAGCAGCCAAGGGACGGGGGCCAGCGGGGGCTACGAGCAGTACTTC	CASSQGTGASGGYEQYF
NA	few	TRBV13	TRBJ2-7	TGTGCCAGCAGCTTATTTCGGATAGCGGAGCCCTACGAGCAGTACTTC	CASSLFRIAEPYEQYF
NA	NA	TRBV19	TRBJ1-2	TGTGCCAGTAAAGAACGGCTTGACGTCATTGATGGCTACACCTTC	CASKERLDVIDGYTF
NA	few	TRBV4-1	TRBJ2-1	TGCGCCAGCAGCCAAACCCGGGACCTCTACAATGAGCAGTTCTTC	CASSQTRDLYNEQFF
NA	NA	TRBV7-8	TRBJ2-7	TGTGCCAGCAGCTGGCGATTGACCCAACACTCCTACGAGCAGTACTTC	CASSWRLTQHSYEQYF
NA	many	TRBV28	TRBJ2-5	TGTGCCAGCAGTTCCCCCTCTGGTATTAACCAAGAGACCCAGTACTTC	CASSSPSGINQETQYF
NA	few	TRBV12-3/TRBV12-4	TRBJ2-5	TGTGCCAGCAGTTTGGGGGAGGACCAGTACTTC	CASSLGEDQYF